The 10 T cell receptor beta chains below all came from one sample that was sequenced in a study of blood T cell repertoires in COVID-19 (dated by TCRdb to the early 2020s). The library came from the immunoSEQ multiplex PCR assay. TCRdb took over this immuneACCESS table, retaining in-frame rearrangements with V and J assigned. Such tables are incomplete; in checked studies, under half of the missing clones stem from an unresolved V gene, and the remainder is unexplained. The sample yields 150,000 or so clones; approximately 79% were counted once. The ten largest clones take up approximately 7.7% of the sample. The sequencing sample was made of peripheral blood. Every receptor here comes from a woman aged 60-75 years with COVID-19, enrolled during active disease.

The sample holds a few counts of this clone. V usage is TRBV6-2 or TRBV6-3 and J usage is TRBJ2-1, with D possibly matching TRBD2 (6 bases). Germline V CDR1 and CDR2: MNHEY, SVGEGT. This CDR3 has 13 amino acids. The ends were cut back, 5 bases at V and 9 bases at J, with 14 bases in the middle. In nucleotides, the CDR3 is TGTGCCAGCAGTCAAATACTAGCAGCTGAGCAGTTCTTC. It translates to CASSQILAAEQFF.

J is TRBJ2-5 and V is TRBV7-6; 12 positions match TRBD2. This CDR3 spans 16 amino acids. CDR1 SGHVS and CDR2 FNYEAQ come from the germline V gene. V was pared by 4 bases and J by 2 bases, with 5 bases of the junction left unmatched. The CDR3 nucleotides are TGTGCCAGCAGCTCGCAGACTAGCGGGAGACAAGAGACCCAGTACTTC. Protein: CASSSQTSGRQETQYF.

The chain has TRBV28 and TRBJ2-2, with D maybe TRBD2 (6 bases). This CDR3 is 16 amino acids long. In germline, CDR1 is MDHEN, CDR2 SYDVKM. V dropped 5 bases and J dropped 4 bases, with 17 bases sitting between them. CDR3 residues: CASSLGGGGGTGELFF. In DNA form, the CDR3 reads TGTGCCAGCAGTCTGGGGGGTGGAGGTGGCACCGGGGAGCTGTTTTTT.

The chain carries TRBV2 and TRBJ2-6; a weak D match, TRBD2 (6 bases). The germline gives CDR1 SNHLY, CDR2 FYNNEI. This CDR3 is 17 amino acids long. With 4 bases removed from V and 0 bases from J, the gap between germline ends came to 13 bases. This CDR3 is CASSGDGGFSGANVLTF. The CDR3 region has the DNA TGTGCCAGCAGTGGGGACGGGGGATTCTCTGGGGCCAACGTCCTGACTTTC.

About this clone itself: This same CDR3 is encoded by further DNA sequences in the sample. V gene TRBV3-1 (or the pseudogene TRBV3-2) combines with J gene TRBJ1-3; tentative D call: TRBD1 (6 bases). There are 15 residues in the CDR3. The V end was cut by 4 bases, the J end by 0 bases, with 10 bases between. Germline lookup yields CDR1 LGHDT and CDR2 YNNKEL (reference sequence). The CDR3 loop reads CASSLGQYSGNTIYF. CDR3 nucleotide sequence: TGTGCCAGCAGCCTTGGACAGTACTCTGGAAACACCATATATTTT.

The chain uses TRBV20-1 and TRBJ2-2; TRBD1 matches at 7 bases. Trimming removed 3 bases from V and 6 bases from J; junction bases left unmatched: 7. Germline CDR1 is DFQATT and CDR2 is SNEGSKA (reference sequence). This CDR3 is 14 amino acids long. The CDR3 region has the DNA TGCAGTGCTAGTAGGCGGACAGGTCCCGGGGAGCTGTTTTTT. This sequence encodes CSASRRTGPGELFF.

This clone has only a few counts. The chain joins TRBV7-6 to TRBJ2-2; TRBD2 matches at 9 bases. The CDR3 extends over 18 amino acids. The V gene end was trimmed by 2 bases and the J gene end by 4 bases; junction bases not matched to a gene: 11. Germline V gene lookup returns CDR1 SGHVS and CDR2 FNYEAQ. The CDR3 bases are TGTGCCAGCAGCTTACCCCGGGGTAGCGGGAGCCGCACCGGGGAGCTGTTTTTT. Its protein is CASSLPRGSGSRTGELFF.

The chain employs TRBV20-1 and TRBJ2-2; possible D gene TRBD1, 5 bases. This CDR3 is built from 11 residues. Trimming stripped 3 bases from V and 6 bases from J, with 5 bases between. Germline CDR1 reads DFQATT; CDR2 reads SNEGSKA (reference sequence). In DNA form, the CDR3 reads TGCAGTGCTAGGGGGCCCGGGGAGCTGTTTTTT. It codes for CSARGPGELFF.

This rearrangement joins TRBV5-1 to TRBJ2-2; 12 positions match TRBD2. Germline V gene sequence: CDR1 SGHRS, CDR2 YFSETQ. The trim removed 1 base at V and 1 base at J, leaving 2 bases unmatched. This CDR3 is 17 amino acids long. CDR3 in DNA: TGCGCCAGCAGCTTGACACTAGCGGGGGGGAACACCGGGGAGCTGTTTTTT. It codes for CASSLTLAGGNTGELFF.

This clone appeared a few times. The genes are TRBV4-2 and TRBJ2-1; 8 nucleotides align to TRBD2. V gave up 0 bases and J gave up 7 bases; unmatched junction bases: 11. Germline V gene sequence: CDR1 LGHNA, CDR2 YNFKEQ. The CDR3 is made up of 17 amino acids. CDR3 protein: CASSQEGNSGIRNEQFF. In DNA, the CDR3 is TGTGCCAGCAGCCAAGAAGGGAATAGCGGGATAAGGAATGAGCAGTTCTTC.